This paragraph covers one T cell receptor (beta chain) sequence. Antigen specificity is unknown. This entry is derived from a study of response to subunit inactivated influenza vaccine. Study observations and caveats: The authors suggested that few new T cells are recruited per seasonal influenza vaccination.

With V trimmed by 6 bases and J by 3 bases, 11 bases remained unmatched. The length of the CDR3 is 15 residues. The germline CDR1 and CDR2 sequences are MNHEY and SVGEGT. MiXCR, applied by TCRdb to the RT-PCR reads, yields one record per CDR3 protein. The sample contains more than 550,000 distinct CDR3 sequences, approximately 12% of which appear only once. Sequencing used PBMCs from blood, obtained on the day of vaccination. The chain employs TRBV6-2 or TRBV6-3 and TRBJ2-7, with 7 bases identical to TRBD2. The TCR comes from a man aged 45-60 years who received an inactivated influenza vaccine. The CDR3 DNA reads as TGTGCCAGCAGCACCACTGGCGGGAGACTCTACGAGCAGTACTTC. Amino acids: CASSTTGGRLYEQYF.